This paragraph covers one T cell receptor (beta chain) sequence. CDR1 and CDR2 from the germline V gene are SNHLY and FYNNEI. This CDR3 comprises 16 residues. The V and J ends lost 6 bases and 0 bases, in that order; junction bases with no gene match: 10. TCRdb used MiXCR to reprocess the RT-PCR reads, holding one entry per CDR3 protein. The table lists about 680,000 distinct CDR3 sequences, around 14% of them singletons. V gene TRBV2 combines with J gene TRBJ2-7; 8 positions agree with TRBD1. The sequence derives from a female donor in good health, serving as a healthy control. The sample comprised memory CD4+ T cells from blood. CDR3: CASRRETGVSSYEQYF. The CDR3 coding sequence is TGTGCCAGCAGACGAGAGACAGGGGTGAGCTCCTACGAGCAGTACTTC.